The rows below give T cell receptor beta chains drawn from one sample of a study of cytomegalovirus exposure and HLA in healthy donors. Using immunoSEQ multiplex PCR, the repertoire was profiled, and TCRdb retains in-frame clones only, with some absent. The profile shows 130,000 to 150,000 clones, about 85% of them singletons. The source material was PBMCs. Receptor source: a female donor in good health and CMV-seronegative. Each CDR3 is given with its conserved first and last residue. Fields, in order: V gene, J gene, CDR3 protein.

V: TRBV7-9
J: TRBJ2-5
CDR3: CASSSRLAGRETQYF

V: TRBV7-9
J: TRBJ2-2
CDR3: CASSYGEAAGELFF

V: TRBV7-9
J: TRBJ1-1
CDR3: CASSRPGHMNTEAFF

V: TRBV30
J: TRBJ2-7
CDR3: CAWTRDFNYEQYF

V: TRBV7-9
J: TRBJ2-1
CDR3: CASSSHRGITYNEQFF

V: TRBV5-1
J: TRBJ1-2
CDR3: CASSPIGTATDGYTF

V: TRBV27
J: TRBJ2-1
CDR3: CASSSPGLASSYNEQFF

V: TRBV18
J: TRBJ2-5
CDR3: CASSPRGQETQYF

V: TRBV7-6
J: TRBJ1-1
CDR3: CASSLRGGQGNTEAFF

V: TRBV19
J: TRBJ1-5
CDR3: CASSLGAGGDNQPQHF

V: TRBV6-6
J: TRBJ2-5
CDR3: CASAGQGQETQYF

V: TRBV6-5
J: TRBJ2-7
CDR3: CASSYSIGAYEQYF

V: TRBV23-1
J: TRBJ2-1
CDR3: CASSQIGAVEQFF

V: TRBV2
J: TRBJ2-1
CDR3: CASLRTSGAYNEQFF

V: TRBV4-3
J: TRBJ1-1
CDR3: CASSPLSSALNTEAFF

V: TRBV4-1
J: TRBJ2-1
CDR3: CASSQELSGRRDEQFF

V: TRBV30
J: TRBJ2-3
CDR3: CAWRGRDTQYF

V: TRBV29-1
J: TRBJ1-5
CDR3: CSVRAGNSNQPQHF

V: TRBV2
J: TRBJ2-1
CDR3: CASSERMGNNEQFF

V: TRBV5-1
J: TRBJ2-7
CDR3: CASSSTEYEQYF

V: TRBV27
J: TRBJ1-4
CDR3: CASSPDRGRLELFF

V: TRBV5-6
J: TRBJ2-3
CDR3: CASSTGLATDTQYF

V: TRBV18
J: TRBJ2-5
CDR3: CASSPVQGQETQYF

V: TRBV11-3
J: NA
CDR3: CASSLERDPSYEQYF

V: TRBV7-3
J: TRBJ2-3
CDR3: CASSYGGVDTDTQYF

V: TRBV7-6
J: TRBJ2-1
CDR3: CASSLSGGVYNEQFF

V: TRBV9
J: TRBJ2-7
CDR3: CASSVAGDSLLEQYF

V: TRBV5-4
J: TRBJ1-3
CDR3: CASSNARSGSGNTIYF

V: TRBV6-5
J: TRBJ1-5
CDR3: CASKRETGVNQPQHF

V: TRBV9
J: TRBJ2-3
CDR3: CASSFTTGGTDTQYF

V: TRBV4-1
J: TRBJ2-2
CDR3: CASSLGVGELFF

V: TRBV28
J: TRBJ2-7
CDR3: CASLTPGNLYF

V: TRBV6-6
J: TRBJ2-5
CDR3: CASRAWETQYF

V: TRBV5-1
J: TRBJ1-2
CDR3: CASSDPRLTGRNYGYTF

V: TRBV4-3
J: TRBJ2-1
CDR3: CASSNGLAGENEQFF

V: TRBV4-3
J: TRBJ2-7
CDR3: CASSQDEGRGQYF

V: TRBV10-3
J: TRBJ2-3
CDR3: CAIGGQGMGTDTQYF

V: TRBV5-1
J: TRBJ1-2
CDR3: CASSFSGARQGADGYTF

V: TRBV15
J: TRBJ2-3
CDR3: CATSRVGGGGTDTQYF

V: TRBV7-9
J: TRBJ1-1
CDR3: CSSWGGNTEAFF

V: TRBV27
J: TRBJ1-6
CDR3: CASGRRQGNNSPLHF

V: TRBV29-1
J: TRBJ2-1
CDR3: CSVAQGGHEQFF

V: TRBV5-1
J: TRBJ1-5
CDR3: CASSSGQGLGQPQHF

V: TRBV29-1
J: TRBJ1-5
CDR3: CSATARAGPQHF

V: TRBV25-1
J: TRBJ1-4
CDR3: CASSESITVNEKLFF

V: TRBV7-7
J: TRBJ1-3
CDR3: CASSLQRTGNTIYF

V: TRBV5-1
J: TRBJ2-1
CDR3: CASSFQGAQNEQFF

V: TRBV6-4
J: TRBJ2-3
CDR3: CASRVTATTDTQYF

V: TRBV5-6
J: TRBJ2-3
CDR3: CASSSRDSDYTQYF

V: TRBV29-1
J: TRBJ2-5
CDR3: CSVDRDRGAGTQYF

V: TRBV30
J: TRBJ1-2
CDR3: CAWSVAGGIYGYTF

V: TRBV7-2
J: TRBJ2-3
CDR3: CASSLVVGGFTDTQYF

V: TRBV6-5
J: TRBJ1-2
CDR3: CASSFDPQGSYGYTF

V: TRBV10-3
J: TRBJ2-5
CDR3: CAIRTGQVEETQYF

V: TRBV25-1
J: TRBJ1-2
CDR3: CASSAGTGRTYGYTF

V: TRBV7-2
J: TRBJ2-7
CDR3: CASSPQGFAYEQYF

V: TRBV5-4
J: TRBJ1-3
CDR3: CASSRTSGGSGNTIYF

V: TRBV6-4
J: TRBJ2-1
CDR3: CASSLRTSGKGNEQFF